Listed here are 29 T cell receptor beta chains from one sample, sequenced in a study of T cells in Graves' hyperthyroidism and ophthalmopathy. Amplified TCR beta CDR3 regions derived from RNA transcripts. The TCR CDR3 first-round RT-PCR relied on the HTBI primer set. TCRdb used MiXCR to reprocess the multiplex PCR reads, holding one entry per CDR3 protein. This table holds around 250,000 distinct CDR3 sequences, 16% found once. Material for sequencing was blood. Source of these receptors: a woman aged 18-29 years with Graves' ophthalmopathy.

The sample holds many counts of this clonotype. J is TRBJ2-5 and V is TRBV20-1; D call uncertain. The CDR3 has 13 amino acids. Germline V gene lookup returns CDR1 DFQATT and CDR2 SNEGSKA (reference sequence). Trimming cost V 2 bases and J 5 bases, with 12 bases left between them. The CDR3 region has the DNA TGCAGTGCTAGAACCGGGTTTGGGGAGACCCAGTACTTC. Translated, it gives CSARTGFGETQYF.

This clonotype has a count of ten or more. This rearrangement joins TRBV6-1 to TRBJ2-5; D uncertain. V was shortened by 9 bases and J by 1 base, with 18 bases between the two germline ends. Germline V gene data show CDR1 as MNHNS and CDR2 as SASEGT. There are 15 residues in the CDR3. CDR3 loop: CASHPGPGGQETQYF. Written as DNA, the CDR3 is TGTGCCAGTCACCCGGGCCCGGGCGGCCAAGAGACCCAGTACTTC.

This clonotype appeared many times. The rearrangement joins TRBV5-1 to TRBJ1-1, with D hard to call. V was shortened by 0 bases and J by 1 base, with 10 bases between the two germline ends. CDR3 length equals 15 residues. CDR1 is SGHRS and CDR2 is YFSETQ in the germline V gene. CDR3 amino acids: CASSLGPGRNTEAFF. The CDR3 region has the DNA TGCGCCAGCAGCTTGGGTCCGGGGAGGAACACTGAAGCTTTCTTT.

The V call is TRBV18, the J call TRBJ1-2; D not certain. The V end lost 5 bases, the J end lost 1 base, and 11 bases lay between the germline ends. This CDR3 has 14 residues. CDR1 and CDR2 from the germline V gene are KGHSH and LQKENI. The CDR3 bases are TGTGCCAGCTCAGCAGTACGGATTAACTATGGCTACACCTTC. This translates into CASSAVRINYGYTF.

This clonotype was observed a few times. This chain uses TRBV28 with TRBJ2-1; TRBD2 aligns across 15 bases. Trimming removed 7 bases from V and 4 bases from J; junction bases left unmatched: 14. The CDR3 has 19 residues. Germline V gives CDR1 MDHEN, CDR2 SYDVKM. The CDR3 reads CASNPTVRTSGGVYNEQFF. The CDR3 region has the DNA TGTGCCAGCAACCCAACGGTGAGGACTAGCGGGGGGGTATACAATGAGCAGTTCTTC.

The V gene is TRBV14, the J gene TRBJ2-7; D not certain. There are 15 residues in the CDR3. V was shortened by 0 bases and J by 3 bases, with 12 bases between the two germline ends. Germline lookup yields CDR1 SGHDN and CDR2 FVKESK. The CDR3 sequence is CASSQDSGVNYEQYF. The CDR3, as DNA: TGTGCCAGCAGCCAAGATTCTGGGGTTAACTACGAGCAGTACTTC.

This clonotype was found many times. The rearrangement joins TRBV9 to TRBJ2-5, with 10 bases matching TRBD2. V lost 3 bases and J lost 2; bases outside the gene matches: 4. The CDR3 runs to 15 residues. Germline V gene sequence: CDR1 SGDLS, CDR2 YYNGEE. CDR3 sequence (DNA): TGTGCCAGCAGCGGTATAGCGGGAGGACAAGAGACCCAGTACTTC. Translated: CASSGIAGGQETQYF.

This clonotype occurred many times. Being one base from a much bigger clone, this may be a read error. For the CDR3, the DNA is TGTGCCTGCAGCAAGGACGGCCTCCAAGGAACCCAGTACTTC. It codes for CACSKDGLQGTQYF. This chain links TRBV12-3 or TRBV12-4 with TRBJ2-5; D gene ambiguous. CDR3 size: 14 residues.

This clonotype was observed a few times. This rearrangement joins TRBV4-1 to TRBJ1-3; TRBD1 matches 8 bases. V gave up 1 base and J gave up 4 bases; unmatched junction bases: 3. Germline CDR1 reads MGHRA; CDR2 reads YSYEKL. The CDR3 is made up of 15 amino acids. CDR3 DNA: TGCGCCAGCAGCCAAGGGACAGGGCGGGGAAACACCATATATTTT. It encodes CASSQGTGRGNTIYF.

Points on this clonotype: A junction end diverges from the germline sequence, so it may reflect a read error. The chain combines TRBV6-1 with TRBJ2-1; 12 bases match TRBD1. This CDR3 spans 19 amino acids. Germline-derived CDR1 and CDR2 are MNHNS and SASEGT. The DNA of the CDR3 is TGTGCCAGCAGTCCACCAGGGACAGGGGGCGGTGGCTCCTACGATGAGCAGTTCTTC. Its protein is CASSPPGTGGGGSYDEQFF.

The V and J genes are TRBV28 and TRBJ1-2, with TRBD1 identical over 8 bases. V gave up 6 bases and J gave up 8 bases; unmatched junction bases: 5. Germline CDR1 MDHEN, CDR2 SYDVKM. The CDR3 covers 12 residues. This chain's CDR3 is CASRPGGVGYTF. The CDR3 DNA is TGTGCCAGCAGACCAGGGGGCGTAGGCTACACCTTC.

For this clonotype: One base away lies a much larger clone, so this may be a sequencing read error. This sequence joins TRBV11-3 and TRBJ2-2; 9 positions agree with TRBD1. CDR1 SGHNT and CDR2 YENEEA come from the germline V gene. The CDR3 totals 14 residues. With V trimmed by 6 bases and J by 1 base, 0 bases remained unmatched. The CDR3: CASRDRGNTGELFF. CDR3 nucleotide sequence: TGTGCCAGCAGGGACAGGGGGAACACCGGGGAGCTGTTTTTT.

The chain joins TRBV20-1 to TRBJ2-1; perhaps TRBD2 as D (6 bases). The V and J ends lost 5 bases and 4 bases respectively, with 18 bases between them. Per germline, CDR1 DFQATT and CDR2 SNEGSKA (reference sequence). The CDR3 has 15 amino acids. CDR3 sequence (DNA): TGCAGTGCTTCTGGGGGTAGCGGCAAGTACAATGAGCAGTTCTTC. Its protein product is CSASGGSGKYNEQFF.

Worth noting for this clonotype: A much larger clone sits a single nucleotide away, making a read error possible. The rearrangement uses TRBV5-5 and TRBJ2-1; D is perhaps TRBD1 or TRBD2 (5 bases each). This CDR3 contains 15 residues. Germline V gene data show CDR1 as SGHKS and CDR2 as YYEKEE (reference sequence). As DNA, the CDR3 is TGTGTCAGCAGCCAAGAGGGGAGCTCCTACAATGAGCAGTTCTTC. Its translation: CVSSQEGSSYNEQFF.

This clonotype was counted many times. This chain joins TRBV28 and TRBJ1-1; 12 bases agree with TRBD1. The CDR3 runs to 14 residues. V shed 6 bases and J 8 bases; nucleotides not matched to a gene: 7. Germline V gene data show CDR1 as MDHEN and CDR2 as SYDVKM. CDR3 sequence (DNA): TGTGCCAGCAGGTCGGGGGACAGGGGGCGCGAAGCTTTCTTT. Translated: CASRSGDRGREAFF.

This chain links TRBV9 with TRBJ2-4; possibly TRBD2 for D (6 bases). The CDR3 is made up of 14 amino acids. Trimming removed 0 bases from V and 8 bases from J, with 12 bases in between. From germline, CDR1 is SGDLS and CDR2 YYNGEE. This CDR3 is CASSVGSGGDIQYF. The DNA of the CDR3 is TGTGCCAGCAGCGTAGGTAGCGGCGGAGACATTCAGTACTTC.

The table lists this clonotype with many counts. The V call is TRBV20-1, the J call TRBJ2-1; the D call may be TRBD1 or TRBD2 (6 bases each). The germline V gene has CDR1 DFQATT and CDR2 SNEGSKA (reference sequence). V was pared by 1 base and J by 6 bases, with 13 bases between. CDR3 size: 14 residues. For the CDR3, the DNA is TGCAGTGCTAGAGGCACTGGAGGGGGCAATGAGCAGTTCTTC. Encoded protein: CSARGTGGGNEQFF.

This clonotype was counted at least ten times. This chain connects TRBV20-1 to TRBJ1-5; D unclear. In germline, CDR1 is DFQATT, CDR2 SNEGSKA (reference sequence). CDR3 size: 15 residues. V lost 0 bases and J lost 7, with 16 bases in between. This CDR3 is CSARDHGGMEQPQHF. CDR3 nucleotide sequence: TGCAGTGCTAGAGATCACGGAGGGATGGAACAGCCCCAGCATTTT.

This clonotype came up many times. The chain carries TRBV3-1 and TRBJ2-5; 10 bases agree with TRBD1. This CDR3 is built from 15 residues. After removal of 2 bases from V and 4 bases from J, the junction contained 4 bases not matched to a gene. CDR1 is LGHDT, CDR2 YNNKEL, per germline (reference sequence). The CDR3 DNA follows: TGTGCCAGCAGCCAAAGGGACAGGGGTTTAGAGACCCAGTACTTC. Its protein product is CASSQRDRGLETQYF.

This clonotype appeared many times. V and J are TRBV6-5 and TRBJ1-1; a weak D match, TRBD1 (5 bases). The CDR3 is made up of 14 amino acids. V lost 2 bases, J lost 3 bases, and 10 bases lay in between. CDR1 MNHEY and CDR2 SVGAGI come from the germline V gene. The chain's CDR3 is CASSYRTGHTEAFF. The DNA for the CDR3 is TGTGCCAGCAGTTACAGAACAGGCCACACTGAAGCTTTCTTT.

This clonotype was seen at least ten times. The chain employs TRBV11-1 and TRBJ2-5; 10 bases line up with TRBD2. V lost 6 bases, J lost 3 bases, and 7 bases stayed unmatched. The germline gives CDR1 SGHAT, CDR2 FQDESV (reference sequence). The CDR3 spans 15 residues. The CDR3 region is CASSLRTSGKETQYF. The CDR3, as DNA: TGTGCCAGCAGTCTACGGACTAGCGGAAAAGAGACCCAGTACTTC.

At least ten counts were recorded for this clonotype. The genes are TRBV19 and TRBJ1-1, with D perhaps matching TRBD1 (6 bases). Trimming pared 5 bases from V and 5 bases from J, leaving 15 bases between. The CDR3 covers 14 residues. Per germline, CDR1 LNHDA and CDR2 SQIVND (reference sequence). The CDR3 DNA reads TGTGCCAGTAGTCAGAGGGGGTCGGGGACTGAAGCTTTCTTT. Its protein product is CASSQRGSGTEAFF.

This clonotype has at least ten counts. The rearrangement uses TRBV20-1 and TRBJ2-7; D is possibly TRBD1 or TRBD2 (5 bases each). The CDR3 totals 16 residues. V dropped 0 bases and J dropped 0 bases, with 15 bases sitting between them. Germline-derived CDR1 and CDR2 are DFQATT and SNEGSKA (reference sequence). The DNA for the CDR3 is TGCAGTGCTAGAGATGGGGGAGCGGCCAGCTCCTACGAGCAGTACTTC. Its translation is CSARDGGAASSYEQYF.

The rearrangement uses TRBV4-2 and TRBJ1-2, with a tentative D call TRBD1 (6 bases). V shed 2 bases and J shed 1 base, with 11 bases lying between them. The CDR3 runs 15 residues. Looked up from germline, CDR1 is LGHNA and CDR2 is YNFKEQ. CDR3 coding DNA: TGTGCCAGCAGCCAACTATTAGGGGGTAACTATGGCTACACCTTC. It yields the protein CASSQLLGGNYGYTF.

This clonotype was recorded many times. The rearrangement uses TRBV28 and TRBJ2-7; D ambiguous. V lost 7 bases and J lost 0, with 10 bases in between. The CDR3 sequence is 13 residues long. Per germline, CDR1 MDHEN and CDR2 SYDVKM. As DNA, the CDR3 is TGTGCCAGCAAAACGGGCGGCTCCTACGAGCAGTACTTC. Encoded protein: CASKTGGSYEQYF. The full variable domain, rest sourced from reference TRBV28 and TRBJ2-7, is DVKVTQSSRYLVKRTGEKVFLECVQDMDHENMFWYRQDPGLGLRLIYFSYDVKMKEKGDIPEGYSVSREKKERFSLILESASTNQTSMYLCASKTGGSYEQYFGPGTRLTVT.

This clonotype was seen repeatedly, ten times or more. The rearrangement joins TRBV25-1 to TRBJ1-5; weak D call: TRBD1 (5 bases). Per germline, CDR1 MGHDK and CDR2 SYGVNS. This CDR3 region has 18 residues. The V and J ends lost 4 bases and 3 bases respectively, with 22 bases between them. In nucleotides, the CDR3 is TGTGCCAGCAGTGGCACGGCTCGGGACGGAAACTACAATCAGCCCCAGCATTTT. Its translation: CASSGTARDGNYNQPQHF. Filled out from reference TRBV25-1 and TRBJ1-5, the complete variable domain reads EADIYQTPRYLVIGTGKKITLECSQTMGHDKMYWYQQDPGMELHLIHYSYGVNSTEKGDLSSESTVSRIRTEHFPLTLESARPSHTSQYLCASSGTARDGNYNQPQHFGDGTRLSIL.

This clonotype was counted at least ten times. The gene calls are TRBV11-2 and TRBJ2-7; 8 bases line up with TRBD1. There are 14 residues in the CDR3. CDR1 and CDR2 from the germline V gene are SGHAT and FQNNGV. V lost 4 bases to trimming and J lost 1 base; unmatched junction nucleotides: 3. Here the CDR3 DNA reads TGTGCCAGCAGCTCAGGACAGGGATCCTACGAGCAGTACTTC. Protein product: CASSSGQGSYEQYF. Combining the CDR3 with reference TRBV11-2 and TRBJ2-7 gives the whole variable domain EAGVAQSPRYKIIEKRQSVAFWCNPISGHATLYWYQQILGQGPKLLIQFQNNGVVDDSQLPKDRFSAERLKGVDSTLKIQPAKLEDSAVYLCASSSGQGSYEQYFGPGTRLTVT.

This clonotype was recorded many times. J is TRBJ1-2 and V is TRBV6-1; TRBD1 matches 7 bases. Trimming took 8 bases from V and 8 from J; bases not matched to a gene: 14. Germline lookup yields CDR1 MNHNS and CDR2 SASEGT. The CDR3 runs 14 residues. CDR3 coding DNA: TGTGCCAGCGGGGGCCGGTCAGGGGGATCGGGCTACACCTTC. Encoded protein: CASGGRSGGSGYTF.

The rearrangement uses TRBV7-8 and TRBJ2-3, with a possible D match to TRBD1 (6 bases). V was pared by 4 bases and J by 3 bases, with 8 bases between. This CDR3 is built from 13 residues. Germline V CDR1 and CDR2: SGHVS, FQNEAQ. CDR3 loop: CASSSQGTDTQYF. The CDR3, as DNA: TGTGCCAGCAGCTCGCAGGGGACAGATACGCAGTATTTT.